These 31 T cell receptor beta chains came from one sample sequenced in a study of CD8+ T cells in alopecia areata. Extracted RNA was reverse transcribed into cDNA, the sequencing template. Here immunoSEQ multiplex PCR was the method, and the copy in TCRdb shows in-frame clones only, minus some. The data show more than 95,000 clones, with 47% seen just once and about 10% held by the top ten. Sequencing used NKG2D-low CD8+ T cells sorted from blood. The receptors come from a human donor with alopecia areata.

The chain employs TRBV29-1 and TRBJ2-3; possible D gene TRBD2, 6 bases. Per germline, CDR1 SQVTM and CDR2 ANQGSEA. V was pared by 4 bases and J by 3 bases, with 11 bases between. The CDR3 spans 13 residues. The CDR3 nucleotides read TGCAGCGTTGTTTCGGGGGTGACAGATACGCAGTATTTT. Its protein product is CSVVSGVTDTQYF.

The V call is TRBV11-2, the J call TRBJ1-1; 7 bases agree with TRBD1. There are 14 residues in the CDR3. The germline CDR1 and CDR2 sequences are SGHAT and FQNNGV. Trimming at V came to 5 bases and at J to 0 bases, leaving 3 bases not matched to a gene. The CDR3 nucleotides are TGTGCCAGCAGCATAACAGGGGTGAACACTGAAGCTTTCTTT. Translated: CASSITGVNTEAFF.

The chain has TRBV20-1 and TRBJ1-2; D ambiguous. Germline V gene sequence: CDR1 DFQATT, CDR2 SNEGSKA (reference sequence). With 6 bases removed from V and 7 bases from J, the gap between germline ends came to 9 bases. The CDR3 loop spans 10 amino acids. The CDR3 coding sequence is TGCAGTGCCCAGGATGGTGGCTACACCTTC. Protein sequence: CSAQDGGYTF.

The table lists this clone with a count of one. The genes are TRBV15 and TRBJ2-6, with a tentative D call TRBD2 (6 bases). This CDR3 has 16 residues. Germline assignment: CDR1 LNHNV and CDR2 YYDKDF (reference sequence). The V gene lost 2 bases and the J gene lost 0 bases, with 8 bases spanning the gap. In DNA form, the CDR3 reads TGTGCCACCAGCAGAAGGCGGGGCTCTGGGGCCAACGTCCTGACTTTC. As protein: CATSRRRGSGANVLTF.

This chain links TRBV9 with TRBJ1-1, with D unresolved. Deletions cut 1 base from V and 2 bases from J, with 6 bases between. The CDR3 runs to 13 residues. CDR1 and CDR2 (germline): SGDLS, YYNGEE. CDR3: CASSVSGNTEAFF. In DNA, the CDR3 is TGTGCCAGCAGCGTATCCGGTAACACTGAAGCTTTCTTT.

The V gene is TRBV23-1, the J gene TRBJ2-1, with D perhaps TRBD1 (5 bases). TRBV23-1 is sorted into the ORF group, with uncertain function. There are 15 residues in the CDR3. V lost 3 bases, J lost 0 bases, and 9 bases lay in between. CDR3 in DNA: TGCGCCAGCAGTCACTCAGGGTTCTCCTACAATGAGCAGTTCTTC. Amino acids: CASSHSGFSYNEQFF.

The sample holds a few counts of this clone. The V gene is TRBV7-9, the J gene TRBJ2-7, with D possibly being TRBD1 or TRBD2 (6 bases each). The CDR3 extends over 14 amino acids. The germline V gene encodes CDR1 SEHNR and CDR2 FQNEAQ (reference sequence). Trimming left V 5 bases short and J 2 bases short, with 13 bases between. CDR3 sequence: CASSAGHTPYEQYF. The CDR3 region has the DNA TGTGCCAGCAGCGCGGGACATACCCCCTACGAGCAGTACTTC.

The DNA of the CDR3 is TGCAGCGTTGTAACAAACAACTATGGCTACACCTTC. This gives the protein CSVVTNNYGYTF. The chain carries TRBV29-1 and TRBJ1-2; no reliable D call. The V end lost 4 bases, the J end lost 2 bases, and 8 bases lay between the germline ends. The CDR3 totals 12 residues. Germline lookup yields CDR1 SQVTM and CDR2 ANQGSEA.

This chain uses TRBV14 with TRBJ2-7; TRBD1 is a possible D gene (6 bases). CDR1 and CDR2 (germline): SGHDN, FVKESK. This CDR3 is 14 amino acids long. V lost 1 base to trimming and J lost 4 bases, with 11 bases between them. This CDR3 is CASSQAGQSYEQYF. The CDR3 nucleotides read TGTGCCAGCAGCCAAGCAGGACAGAGTTACGAGCAGTACTTC.

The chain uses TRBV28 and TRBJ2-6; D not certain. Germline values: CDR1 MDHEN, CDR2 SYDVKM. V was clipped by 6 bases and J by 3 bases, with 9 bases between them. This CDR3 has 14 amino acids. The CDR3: CASSPSYGANVLTF. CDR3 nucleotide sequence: TGTGCCAGCAGCCCCAGCTATGGGGCCAACGTCCTGACTTTC. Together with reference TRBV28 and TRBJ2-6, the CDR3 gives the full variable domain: DVKVTQSSRYLVKRTGEKVFLECVQDMDHENMFWYRQDPGLGLRLIYFSYDVKMKEKGDIPEGYSVSREKKERFSLILESASTNQTSMYLCASSPSYGANVLTFGAGSRLTVL.

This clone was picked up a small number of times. The CDR3 DNA is TGCAGCGTTGAATGGGGACAGAACTACGAGCAGTACTTC. It translates to CSVEWGQNYEQYF. The rearrangement joins TRBV29-1 to TRBJ2-7, with TRBD1 identical over 7 bases. After removal of 2 bases from V and 3 bases from J, the junction contained 4 bases not matched to a gene. The V gene's germline CDR1 is SQVTM and CDR2 ANQGSEA. This CDR3 has 13 amino acids.

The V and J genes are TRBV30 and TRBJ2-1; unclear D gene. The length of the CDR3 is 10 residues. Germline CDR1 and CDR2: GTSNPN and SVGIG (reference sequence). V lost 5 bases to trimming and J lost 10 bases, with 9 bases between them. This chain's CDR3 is CAWANAEQFF. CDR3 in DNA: TGTGCCTGGGCAAACGCAGAGCAGTTCTTC.

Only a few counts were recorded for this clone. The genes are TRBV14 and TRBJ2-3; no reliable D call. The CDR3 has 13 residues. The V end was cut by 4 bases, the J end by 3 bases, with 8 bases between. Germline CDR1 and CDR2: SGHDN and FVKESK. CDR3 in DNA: TGTGCCAGCAGCCCCTTCTTGACAGATACGCAGTATTTT. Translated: CASSPFLTDTQYF.

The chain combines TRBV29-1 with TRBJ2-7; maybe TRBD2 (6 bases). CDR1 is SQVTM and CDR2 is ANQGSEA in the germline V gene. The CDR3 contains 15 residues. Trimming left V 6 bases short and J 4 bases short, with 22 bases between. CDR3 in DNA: TGCAGCGTGAACCCAAGTAGCGGAGCATCATACGAGCAGTACTTC. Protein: CSVNPSSGASYEQYF.

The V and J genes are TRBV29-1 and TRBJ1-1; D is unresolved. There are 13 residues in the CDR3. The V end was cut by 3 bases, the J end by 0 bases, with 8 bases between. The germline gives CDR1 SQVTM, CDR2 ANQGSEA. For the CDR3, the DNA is TGCAGCGTTGACTGGGGATTGAACACTGAAGCTTTCTTT. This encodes CSVDWGLNTEAFF.

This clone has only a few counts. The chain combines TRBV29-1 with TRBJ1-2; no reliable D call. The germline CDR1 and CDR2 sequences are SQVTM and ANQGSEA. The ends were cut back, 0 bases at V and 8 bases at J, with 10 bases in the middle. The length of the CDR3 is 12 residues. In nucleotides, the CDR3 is TGCAGCGTTGAAGATCTGGGCTTGGGCTACACCTTC. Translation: CSVEDLGLGYTF.

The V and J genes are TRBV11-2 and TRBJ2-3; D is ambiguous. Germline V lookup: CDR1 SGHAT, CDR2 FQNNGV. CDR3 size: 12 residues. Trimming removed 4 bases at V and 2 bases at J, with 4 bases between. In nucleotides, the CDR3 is TGTGCCAGCAGCTCGTTCACAGATACGCAGTATTTT. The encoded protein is CASSSFTDTQYF.

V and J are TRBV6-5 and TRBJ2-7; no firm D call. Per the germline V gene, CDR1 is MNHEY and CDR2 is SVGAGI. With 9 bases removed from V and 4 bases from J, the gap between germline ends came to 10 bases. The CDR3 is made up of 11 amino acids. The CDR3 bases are TGTGCCAGTTCAGACGGGTACGAGCAGTACTTC. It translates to CASSDGYEQYF.

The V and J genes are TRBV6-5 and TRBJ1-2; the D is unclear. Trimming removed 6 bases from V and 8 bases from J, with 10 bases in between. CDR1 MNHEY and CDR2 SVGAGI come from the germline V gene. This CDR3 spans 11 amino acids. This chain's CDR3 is CASSSGQGYTF. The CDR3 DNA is TGTGCCAGCAGCTCCGGGCAAGGCTACACCTTC.

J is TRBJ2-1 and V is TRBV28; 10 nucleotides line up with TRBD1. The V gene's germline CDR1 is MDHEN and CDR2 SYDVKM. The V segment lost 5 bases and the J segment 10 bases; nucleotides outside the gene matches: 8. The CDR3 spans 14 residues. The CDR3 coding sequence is TGTGCCAGCAGTCCAGAGACAGGGGGCTGGGAGCAGTTCTTC. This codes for CASSPETGGWEQFF.

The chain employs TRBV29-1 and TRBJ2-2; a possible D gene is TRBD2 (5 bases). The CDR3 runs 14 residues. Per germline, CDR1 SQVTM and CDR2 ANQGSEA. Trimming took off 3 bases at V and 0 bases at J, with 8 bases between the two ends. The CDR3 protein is CSVDKGANTGELFF. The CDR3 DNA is TGCAGCGTTGATAAGGGAGCGAACACCGGGGAGCTGTTTTTT.

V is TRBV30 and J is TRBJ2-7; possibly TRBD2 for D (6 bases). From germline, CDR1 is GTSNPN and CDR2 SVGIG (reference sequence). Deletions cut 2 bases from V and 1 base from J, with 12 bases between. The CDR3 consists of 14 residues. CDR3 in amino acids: CAWSPPGTSYEQYF. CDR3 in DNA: TGTGCCTGGAGTCCACCCGGGACTTCCTACGAGCAGTACTTC.

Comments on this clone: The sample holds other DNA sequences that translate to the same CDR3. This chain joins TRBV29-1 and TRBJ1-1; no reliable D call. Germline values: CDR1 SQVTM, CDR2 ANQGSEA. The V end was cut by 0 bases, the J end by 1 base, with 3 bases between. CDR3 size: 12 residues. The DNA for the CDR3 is TGCAGCGTTGAAGACGAGAACACTGAAGCTTTCTTT. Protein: CSVEDENTEAFF.

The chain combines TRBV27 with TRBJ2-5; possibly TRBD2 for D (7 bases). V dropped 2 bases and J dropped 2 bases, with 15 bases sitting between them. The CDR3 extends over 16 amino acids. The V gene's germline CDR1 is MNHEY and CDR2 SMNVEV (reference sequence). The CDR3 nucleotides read TGTGCCAGCAGTTTACGGGGGGCTATGAGGCAAGAGACCCAGTACTTC. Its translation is CASSLRGAMRQETQYF.

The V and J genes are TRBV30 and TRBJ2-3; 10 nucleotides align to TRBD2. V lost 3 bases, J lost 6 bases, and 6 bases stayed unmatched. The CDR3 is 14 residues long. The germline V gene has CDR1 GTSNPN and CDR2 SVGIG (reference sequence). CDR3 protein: CAWSLSGRMDTQYF. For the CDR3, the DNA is TGTGCCTGGAGCCTTAGCGGGAGGATGGATACGCAGTATTTT.

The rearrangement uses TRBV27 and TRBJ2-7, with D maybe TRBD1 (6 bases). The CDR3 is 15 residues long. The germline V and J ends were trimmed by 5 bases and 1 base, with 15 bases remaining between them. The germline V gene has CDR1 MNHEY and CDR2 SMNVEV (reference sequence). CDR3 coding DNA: TGTGCCAGCAGTCCCAGGGGAATGGGGTCCTACGAGCAGTACTTC. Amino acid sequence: CASSPRGMGSYEQYF.

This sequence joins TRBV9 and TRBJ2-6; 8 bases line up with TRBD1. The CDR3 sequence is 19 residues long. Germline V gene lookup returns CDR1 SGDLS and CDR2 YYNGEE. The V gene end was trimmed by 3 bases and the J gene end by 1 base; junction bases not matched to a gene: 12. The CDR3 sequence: CASSGNQQGGGSGANVLTF. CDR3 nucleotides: TGTGCCAGCAGCGGAAACCAACAGGGGGGAGGTTCTGGGGCCAACGTCCTGACTTTC.

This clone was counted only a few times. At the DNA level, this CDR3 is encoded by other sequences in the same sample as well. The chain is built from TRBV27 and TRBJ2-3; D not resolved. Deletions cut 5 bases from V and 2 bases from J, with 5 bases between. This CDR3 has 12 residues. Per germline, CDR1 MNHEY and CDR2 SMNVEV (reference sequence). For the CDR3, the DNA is TGTGCCAGCAGTCCCTCCACAGATACGCAGTATTTT. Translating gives CASSPSTDTQYF.

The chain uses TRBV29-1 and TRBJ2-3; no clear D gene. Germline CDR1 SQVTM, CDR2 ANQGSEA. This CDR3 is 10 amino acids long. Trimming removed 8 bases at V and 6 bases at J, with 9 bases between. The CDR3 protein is CSSSPDTQYF. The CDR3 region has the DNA TGCAGCTCCTCTCCCGATACGCAGTATTTT.

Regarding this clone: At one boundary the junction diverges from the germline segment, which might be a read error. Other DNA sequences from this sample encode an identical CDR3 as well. The CDR3 protein is CSVEGLVPKQETQYF. In DNA form, the CDR3 reads TGCAGCGTCGAAGGACTAGTCCCTAAGCAAGAGACCCAGTACTTC. This chain connects TRBV29-1 to TRBJ2-5, with 7 bases identical to TRBD2. Germline CDR1 reads SQVTM; CDR2 reads ANQGSEA. The length of the CDR3 is 15 residues.

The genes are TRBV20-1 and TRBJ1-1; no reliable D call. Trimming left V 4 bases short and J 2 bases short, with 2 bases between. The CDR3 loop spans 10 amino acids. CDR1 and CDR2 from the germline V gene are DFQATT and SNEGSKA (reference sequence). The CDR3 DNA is TGCAGTGCTACAAACACTGAAGCTTTCTTT. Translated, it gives CSATNTEAFF.